A selection of T cell receptor beta chains follows, all from one sample in a study of regulatory T cells in long-lasting Graves disease. MiXCR was run by TCRdb on the multiplex PCR reads, yielding one entry per CDR3 protein. The profile shows about half a million distinct CDR3 sequences, approximately 23% of them singletons. The sequencing here drew on peripheral blood mononuclear cells (PBMCs), taken when the disease was refractory, from a patient treated with antithyroid drugs. Source of these receptors: a female donor with Graves disease. The CDR3 runs from the conserved cysteine through the conserved F or W. A D gene is named only where the DNA matches it firmly. Clone size appears in some rows only: once, few, many, or a class for an expanded clone.

CDR3	DNA	V	size	D	J
CASSTNLNTEAFF	TGTGCCAGCAGCACCAACCTTAACACTGAAGCTTTCTTT	TRBV28	many	-	TRBJ1-1
CASSLVGGGREKLFF	TGTGCCAGCAGCTTAGTGGGCGGGGGGCGAGAAAAACTGTTTTTT	TRBV7-2	few	-	TRBJ1-4
CASNLGLAGGIGELFF	TGTGCCAGCAACCTTGGACTAGCGGGGGGAATCGGGGAGCTGTTTTTT	TRBV12-3/TRBV12-4	-	TRBD2	TRBJ2-2
CASRNGALYGYTF	TGTGCCAGCAGAAACGGGGCGCTCTATGGCTACACCTTC	TRBV6-1	many	-	TRBJ1-2
CASSLGTATNEKLFF	TGTGCCAGCAGCTTAGGAACAGCAACTAATGAAAAACTGTTTTTT	TRBV7-9	-	-	TRBJ1-4
CASSSSGGELFF	TGTGCCAGCAGCTCCAGCGGCGGGGAGCTGTTTTTT	TRBV7-6	-	-	TRBJ2-2
CASSVLDNYGYTF	TGTGCCAGCAGCGTACTGGACAACTATGGCTACACCTTC	TRBV9	many	-	TRBJ1-2
CASSLSGGSQPQHF	TGTGCCAGCAGTTTATCGGGCGGCTCGCAGCCCCAGCATTTT	TRBV27	-	-	TRBJ1-5
CASSAGRSNEQFF	TGTGCCAGCTCGGCGGGACGGAGCAATGAGCAGTTCTTC	TRBV18	-	-	TRBJ2-1
CASSQAGDEQYF	TGTGCCAGCAGCCAAGCAGGGGACGAGCAGTACTTC	TRBV3-1	-	-	TRBJ2-7
CSAVRGETEAFF	TGCAGCGCTGTGAGGGGAGAGACTGAAGCTTTCTTT	TRBV29-1	many	-	TRBJ1-1
CASSFAGSYEQYF	TGTGCCAGCAGTTTCGCGGGGAGCTACGAGCAGTACTTC	TRBV2	many	-	TRBJ2-7
CAISKRQGQETQYF	TGTGCCATCAGTAAAAGACAGGGACAAGAGACCCAGTACTTC	TRBV10-3	many	TRBD1	TRBJ2-5
CASTTPSPQGARQPQHF	TGTGCCAGCACTACCCCATCTCCCCAGGGGGCACGGCAGCCCCAGCATTTT	TRBV6-1	-	TRBD1	TRBJ1-5
CASSPYGSPLHF	TGTGCCAGCAGCCCCTACGGTTCACCCCTCCACTTT	TRBV7-2	few	-	TRBJ1-6
CATSREGQRGRSYEQYF	TGTGCCACCAGCAGAGAGGGACAGCGGGGCCGTTCCTACGAGCAGTACTTC	TRBV15	few	-	TRBJ2-7
CSVTRSFNTEAFF	TGCAGCGTGACCAGAAGTTTCAACACTGAAGCTTTCTTT	TRBV29-1	few	-	TRBJ1-1
CASSLISIAEETQYF	TGTGCCAGCAGCCTGATATCCATAGCGGAAGAGACCCAGTACTTC	TRBV7-2	few	-	TRBJ2-5
CASSHTGASWNQPQHF	TGTGCCAGCAGTCATACGGGCGCTTCATGGAATCAGCCCCAGCATTTT	TRBV27	many	-	TRBJ1-5
CASSLALGARGYTF	TGTGCCAGCAGCTTAGCGCTGGGGGCTAGGGGCTACACCTTC	TRBV7-9	-	-	TRBJ1-2
CASSPSGAYDYGYTF	TGTGCCAGCAGCCCGTCCGGGGCGTATGACTATGGCTACACCTTC	TRBV7-9	many	-	TRBJ1-2
CSAGDTTYEQYF	TGCAGTGCTGGGGACACCACCTACGAGCAGTACTTC	TRBV20-1	-	-	TRBJ2-7
CSVQAEMNTEAFF	TGCAGCGTCCAGGCAGAGATGAACACTGAAGCTTTCTTT	TRBV29-1	many	-	TRBJ1-1
CASYQGGGENYGYTF	TGCGCCAGCTATCAGGGTGGAGGCGAAAACTATGGCTACACCTTC	TRBV5-1	-	-	TRBJ1-2
CSASYLAGGPGETQYF	TGCAGTGCTAGTTATCTAGCGGGAGGGCCGGGAGAGACCCAGTACTTC	TRBV20-1	few	TRBD2	TRBJ2-5
CASSLSGRASGEQYF	TGTGCCAGCAGTTTATCGGGGAGGGCCTCCGGCGAGCAGTACTTC	TRBV28	many	TRBD2	TRBJ2-7
CASSPAQTRPHEQYF	TGTGCCAGCAGCCCAGCCCAAACACGACCCCACGAGCAGTACTTC	TRBV12-3/TRBV12-4	few	-	TRBJ2-7
CASRTGSKQYF	TGTGCCAGTAGGACAGGGTCCAAGCAGTACTTC	TRBV19	few	TRBD1	TRBJ2-7
CASRFMGGSNQPQHF	TGTGCCAGCAGATTTATGGGGGGCAGCAATCAGCCCCAGCATTTT	TRBV6-1	-	-	TRBJ1-5
CSAPKGEEKLFF	TGCAGTGCTCCCAAGGGGGAGGAAAAACTGTTTTTT	TRBV20-1	few	-	TRBJ1-4
CASSNYGNSPLHF	TGTGCCAGCAGTAATTACGGGAATTCACCCCTCCACTTT	TRBV28	-	-	TRBJ1-6
CASSDRDGNEKLFF	TGTGCCAGCAGCGACAGGGACGGTAATGAAAAACTGTTTTTT	TRBV7-2	many	TRBD1	TRBJ1-4